This TCR beta chain was identified during a study of cytomegalovirus exposure and HLA in healthy donors. The study's findings and limits: Links to common viral pathogens appeared, in a later analysis, for several of the most significant clusters. The classifier, whose performance was assessed in both the original and validation cohorts, reportedly diagnosed cytomegalovirus status with high specificity and sensitivity.

PCR used 60 Vbeta primers and 13 Jbeta primers. Some clones are missing from TCRdb's copy, which holds only in-frame ones; the method was immunoSEQ multiplex PCR. This sample carries fewer than 90,000 clones, approximately 72% of them seen once, and the ten largest clones take 9.5% to 13%. Germline CDR1 SGDLS, CDR2 YYNGEE. The ends were cut back, 3 bases at V and 2 bases at J, with 11 bases in the middle. The CDR3 totals 15 residues. Points on this clone: The target antigen is unknown.

The chain uses TRBV9 and TRBJ2-2, with a possible D match to TRBD2 (7 bases). Sequencing was done on a sample of PBMCs. This TCR was recovered from a man aged 25 to 40 in good health and CMV-seropositive. The CDR3 protein is CASSEGGTNTGELFF. CDR3 sequence (DNA): TGTGCCAGCAGCGAGGGGGGGACTAACACCGGGGAGCTGTTTTTT.